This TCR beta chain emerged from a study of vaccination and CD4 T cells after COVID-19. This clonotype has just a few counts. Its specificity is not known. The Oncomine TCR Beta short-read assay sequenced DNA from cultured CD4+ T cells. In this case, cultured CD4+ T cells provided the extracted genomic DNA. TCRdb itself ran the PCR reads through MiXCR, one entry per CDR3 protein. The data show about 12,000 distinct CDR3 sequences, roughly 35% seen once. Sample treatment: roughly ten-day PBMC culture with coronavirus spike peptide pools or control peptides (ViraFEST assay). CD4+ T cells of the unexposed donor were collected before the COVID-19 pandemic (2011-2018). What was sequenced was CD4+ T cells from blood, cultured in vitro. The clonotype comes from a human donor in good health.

This chain's CDR3 is CASSVTGGGQPQHF. The CDR3 DNA reads as TGTGCCAGCAGTGTAACAGGGGGCGGGCAGCCCCAGCATTTT. The chain carries TRBV6-1 and TRBJ1-5, with 9 positions matching TRBD1. With V trimmed by 4 bases and J by 7 bases, 5 bases remained unmatched. The germline gives CDR1 MNHNS, CDR2 SASEGT. This CDR3 is built from 14 residues.